One and the same sample provided the 19 T cell receptor beta chains below, sequenced in a study of cytomegalovirus exposure and HLA in healthy donors. PCR amplification relied on 60 Vbeta primers (plus 13 Jbeta primers). TCRdb's table, derived via immunoSEQ multiplex PCR, lists solely in-frame clones and lacks some. The sample includes approximately 160,000 clones, 60% to 85% of them seen just once. Sequenced input: PBMCs. All receptors derive from a female donor in good health and CMV-seronegative.

The chain joins TRBV4-2 to TRBJ2-5; possibly TRBD1 for D (6 bases). The V end was cut by 1 base, the J end by 2 bases, with 20 bases between. Per germline, CDR1 LGHNA and CDR2 YNFKEQ. CDR3 length: 18 residues. CDR3: CASSQAGTGLPLQETQYF. CDR3 nucleotides: TGTGCCAGCAGCCAAGCTGGTACAGGGCTACCACTACAAGAGACCCAGTACTTC.

The J gene is TRBJ1-2, the V gene TRBV14, with 12 bases that match TRBD1. Trimming at V came to 7 bases and at J to 6 bases, leaving 6 bases not matched to a gene. The germline gives CDR1 SGHDN, CDR2 FVKESK. This CDR3 spans 14 amino acids. The CDR3: CASTRDRGQDGYTF. The CDR3 nucleotides are TGTGCCAGCACGCGGGACAGGGGGCAGGATGGCTACACCTTC.

The rearrangement uses TRBV6-6 and TRBJ2-5; a possible D gene is TRBD2 (6 bases). Germline CDR1 MNHNY, CDR2 SVGAGI (reference sequence). V was shortened by 6 bases and J by 8 bases, with 19 bases between the two germline ends. The CDR3 sequence is 14 residues long. CDR3: CASSPPEGGGTQYF. CDR3 bases: TGTGCCAGCAGCCCACCGGAGGGTGGGGGAACCCAGTACTTC.

The genes are TRBV2 and TRBJ1-2; 9 bases map to TRBD1. V shed 6 bases and J 7 bases; nucleotides not matched to a gene: 9. The CDR3 totals 14 residues. Germline V gene data show CDR1 as SNHLY and CDR2 as FYNNEI. The CDR3 here is CASRDDRGKGGYTF. For the CDR3, the DNA is TGTGCCAGCAGAGATGACAGGGGGAAGGGTGGCTACACCTTC.

The chain uses TRBV6-6 and TRBJ1-1; TRBD1 might be the D (6 bases). CDR1 and CDR2 (germline): MNHNY, SVGAGI (reference sequence). CDR3 length: 13 residues. With 0 bases removed from V and 4 bases from J, the gap between germline ends came to 6 bases. CDR3 DNA: TGTGCCAGCAGTTACTCGGGGGCCACTGAAGCTTTCTTT. This translates into CASSYSGATEAFF.

The rearrangement uses TRBV7-6 and TRBJ2-7; perhaps TRBD2 as D (6 bases). The CDR3 loop spans 16 amino acids. CDR1 is SGHVS and CDR2 is FNYEAQ in the germline V gene. V lost 1 base and J lost 4, with 17 bases in between. The CDR3 DNA reads as TGTGCCAGCAGCTTAGAACTAGCTGCTAGTAGGTACGAGCAGTACTTC. Translating gives CASSLELAASRYEQYF.

This clone has only a few counts. The gene calls are TRBV30 and TRBJ2-7, with D unclear. V dropped 0 bases and J dropped 6 bases, with 9 bases sitting between them. The CDR3 is 12 amino acids. The V gene's germline CDR1 is GTSNPN and CDR2 SVGIG (reference sequence). The CDR3 DNA sequence: TGTGCCTGGAGTGTCGGCGCAGGCGAGCAGTACTTC. Translation: CAWSVGAGEQYF.

For the CDR3, the DNA is TGTGCCAGCAGCTCAACTAGCTACGAGCAGTACTTC. Amino acids: CASSSTSYEQYF. The rearrangement joins TRBV7-2 to TRBJ2-7, with a tentative D call TRBD2 (5 bases). The CDR3 consists of 12 residues. CDR1 and CDR2 (germline): SGHTA, FQGNSA. The germline V and J ends were trimmed by 4 bases and 3 bases, with 7 bases remaining between them.

V usage is TRBV7-9 and J usage is TRBJ1-1; D unclear. With 1 base removed from V and 4 bases from J, the gap between germline ends came to 7 bases. Germline CDR1 is SEHNR and CDR2 is FQNEAQ (reference sequence). The CDR3 contains 13 residues. The CDR3 region is CASSLDAGTEAFF. The CDR3, as DNA: TGTGCCAGCAGCTTAGACGCAGGCACTGAAGCTTTCTTT.

The V call is TRBV5-1, the J call TRBJ1-1; 8 bases line up with TRBD1. Germline V gives CDR1 SGHRS, CDR2 YFSETQ. The CDR3 contains 15 residues. Trimming cost V 6 bases and J 2 bases; bases outside gene matches: 9. The CDR3 coding sequence is TGCGCCAGCAACCAACAGGGGGGGGACAACACTGAAGCTTTCTTT. Translating gives CASNQQGGDNTEAFF.

The V and J genes are TRBV9 and TRBJ2-3; unclear D gene. The CDR3 contains 13 residues. With 1 base removed from V and 6 bases from J, the gap between germline ends came to 9 bases. The germline V gene has CDR1 SGDLS and CDR2 YYNGEE. As DNA, the CDR3 is TGTGCCAGCAGCGTATTTGGTGAGGATACGCAGTATTTT. It specifies CASSVFGEDTQYF.

The rearrangement joins TRBV4-3 to TRBJ1-5; D is possibly TRBD1 (5 bases). V lost 0 bases and J lost 2, with 11 bases in between. The germline gives CDR1 LGHNA, CDR2 YSLEER. The CDR3 sequence is 16 residues long. CDR3 sequence reads: CASSQELRAGNQPQHF. For the CDR3, the DNA is TGCGCCAGCAGCCAAGAACTCAGGGCAGGCAATCAGCCCCAGCATTTT.

CDR3 bases: TGTGCCAGCAGCCCCCGGGGGGCGAAACTGAATGAGCAGTTCTTC. This sequence encodes CASSPRGAKLNEQFF. J is TRBJ2-1 and V is TRBV6-5, with D possibly TRBD2 on 7 matching bases. The CDR3 contains 15 residues. Germline CDR1 MNHEY, CDR2 SVGAGI. V was cut by 6 bases and J by 7 bases, with 19 bases left in between.

The chain is built from TRBV30 and TRBJ1-4; no reliable D call. This CDR3 is built from 16 residues. With 2 bases removed from V and 4 bases from J, the gap between germline ends came to 17 bases. Germline V gives CDR1 GTSNPN, CDR2 SVGIG (reference sequence). This CDR3 reads CAWSLPLEIFNEKLFF. The CDR3 coding sequence is TGTGCCTGGAGTCTGCCTTTGGAGATATTTAATGAAAAACTGTTTTTT.

The genes are TRBV10-3 and TRBJ1-1, with D possibly matching TRBD1 (5 bases). CDR1 is ENHRY, CDR2 SYGVKD, per germline. The CDR3 covers 12 residues. Trimming shortened V by 6 bases and J by 5 bases, and 10 bases separated the two germline ends. The CDR3 DNA follows: TGTGCCATCAGATCCGGGGGGACTGAAGCTTTCTTT. It codes for CAIRSGGTEAFF.

The V call is TRBV6-6, the J call TRBJ2-7, with D tentatively TRBD1 (6 bases). Trimming removed 6 bases at V and 1 base at J, with 16 bases between. There are 15 residues in the CDR3. Germline V gene sequence: CDR1 MNHNY, CDR2 SVGAGI (reference sequence). The CDR3 loop is CASRLTGKASYEQYF. CDR3 in DNA: TGTGCCAGCAGGTTAACAGGGAAGGCGTCCTACGAGCAGTACTTC.

This chain connects TRBV6-5 to TRBJ1-2, with 9 bases that match TRBD1. This CDR3 spans 15 amino acids. With 6 bases clipped from V and 4 bases from J, the junction kept 9 bases outside the gene matches. CDR1 and CDR2 (germline): MNHEY, SVGAGI. The CDR3, as DNA: TGTGCCAGCAGAACTACAGGGGGCGCAGGCTATGGCTACACCTTC. It specifies CASRTTGGAGYGYTF.

The chain carries TRBV5-6 and TRBJ1-3, with D possibly TRBD1 on 6 matching bases. The CDR3 length is 15 residues. Trimming removed 2 bases from V and 0 bases from J, with 9 bases in between. CDR1 and CDR2 from the germline V gene are SGHDT and YYEEEE. CDR3 residues: CASSFLGASGNTIYF. The CDR3 DNA is TGTGCCAGCAGCTTCTTGGGGGCCTCTGGAAACACCATATATTTT.

With regard to this clone: In the same sample, other DNA sequences code for this CDR3. This chain uses TRBV5-1 with TRBJ1-1; D call uncertain. V was cut by 3 bases and J by 1 base, with 10 bases left in between. Germline CDR1 SGHRS, CDR2 YFSETQ. This CDR3 spans 14 amino acids. The CDR3 region has the DNA TGCGCCAGCAGCTCGGAGACGGGGAACACTGAAGCTTTCTTT. Encoded protein: CASSSETGNTEAFF.